This T cell receptor beta chain was found in a study of OX40 agonist ivuxolimab in advanced cancers. Study-level information: Age averaged 60 years (range about 23 to 85), and roughly 80% were male.

A remark on this clone: Other nucleotide sequences in the sample specify the same CDR3.

This CDR3 contains 12 residues. Germline CDR1 SEHNR, CDR2 FQNEAQ (reference sequence). Trimming took off 0 bases at V and 8 bases at J, with 7 bases between the two ends. Method: immunoSEQ multiplex PCR; TCRdb's copy keeps in-frame clones and lacks some. Seen here are tens of thousands of clones, roughly nine tenths observed once, and the top ten hold roughly 10%. The source material was CD4+ or CD8+ T cells sorted from blood, sampled in a trial of the OX40 agonist ivuxolimab. The source of this sequence is an adult with an advanced solid tumor such as melanoma, head and neck, liver or kidney cancer. The chain employs TRBV7-9 and TRBJ1-2; D is undetermined. CDR3 loop: CASSLADRGYTF. Here the CDR3 DNA reads TGTGCCAGCAGCTTAGCTGATAGGGGCTACACCTTC.